This is a list of T cell receptor beta chains from one sample in a study of PD-1 blockade in classical Hodgkin lymphoma. Sequencing used immunoSEQ multiplex PCR; TCRdb keeps in-frame clones, though not all of them. The sample holds roughly 18,000 clones, around 80% seen once. Specimen: CD4+ T cells from blood, collected before the fourth cycle of nivolumab. These receptors were obtained from a human donor with classical Hodgkin lymphoma. CDR3s include the opening cysteine and the closing phenylalanine or tryptophan. The D gene is left open where the match is weak. Only some rows state a clone size, as once, few, many or a class for expanded clones.

- few TRBJ1-2 TRBV4-2 TGTGCCAGCAGCCAAGGTTTAGGAGGAACCCCTAACTATGGCTACACCTTC CASSQGLGGTPNYGYTF
- few TRBJ2-3 TRBV10-1 TGCGCCAGCAGTGAGTGGGACAACACAGATACGCAGTATTTT CASSEWDNTDTQYF
TRBD1 - TRBJ1-1 TRBV7-9 TGTGCCAGCAGCTCGCCCAGGGGGGGCACTGAAGCTTTCTTT CASSSPRGGTEAFF
- - TRBJ1-4 TRBV9 TGTGCCAGCAGCTCCCGAGGGGGAACAGGAAATGAAAAACTGTTTTTT CASSSRGGTGNEKLFF
TRBD1 few TRBJ1-2 TRBV4-1 TGCGCCAGCAGCCAAGATGGGCGAGGGACAGGGTTAAGCGGCTACACCTTC CASSQDGRGTGLSGYTF
TRBD2 - TRBJ2-3 TRBV2 TGTGCCAGCAGTGGCCCTAGCGGGAGCACAGATACGCAGTATTTT CASSGPSGSTDTQYF
TRBD1 - TRBJ1-2 TRBV7-9 TGTGCCAGCAGCAAACAGGGGGCAAACTATGGCTACACCTTC CASSKQGANYGYTF
TRBD1 - TRBJ1-4 TRBV25-1 TGTGCCAGCAGCCGCGGGACAGGGTCGAACGAAAAACTGTTTTTT CASSRGTGSNEKLFF
- - TRBJ2-5 TRBV6-6 TGTGCCAGCAGTTACTCGTCCAGGGGCGGCCGGGAGACCCAGTACTTC CASSYSSRGGRETQYF
TRBD2 - TRBJ2-5 TRBV15 TGTGCCACCAGCAGAGGTTGGGAGGGGCAAGAGACCCAGTACTTC CATSRGWEGQETQYF
- - TRBJ2-2 TRBV6-6 TGTGCCAGCAAGGGGGGGGCAGATTGGGAGCTGTTTTTT CASKGGADWELFF
TRBD1 - TRBJ2-2 TRBV2 TGTGCCAGCAGGAGAGGGACAGGGAACACCGGGGAGCTGTTTTTT CASRRGTGNTGELFF
- - TRBJ1-3 TRBV7-2 TGTGCCAGCAGCTTAGAGGGCAGAAGCTCTGGAAACACCATATATTTT CASSLEGRSSGNTIYF
- few TRBJ1-2 TRBV28 TGTGCCATTAGGGGCGCGAGTCCCTATGGCTACACCTTC CAIRGASPYGYTF
TRBD1 - TRBJ2-5 TRBV2 TGTGCCAGCAGTGTAAGGGCGACAGGGGTCGAGACCCAGTACTTC CASSVRATGVETQYF
- - TRBJ2-1 TRBV30 TGTGCCTGGAGTTTGTACAATGAGCAGTTCTTC CAWSLYNEQFF
- - TRBJ2-1 TRBV9 TGTGCCAGCAGCGGGTGGAATAGCGGCCGCAATGAGCAGTTCTTC CASSGWNSGRNEQFF
TRBD2 - TRBJ2-5 TRBV5-1 TGCGCCAGCAGTTGGGAGGGCCGGGTTTTTGAGACCCAGTACTTC CASSWEGRVFETQYF
- - TRBJ1-5 TRBV21-1 TGTGCCAGCAGCAAGGGAACAGGGGTGCGCAATCAGCCCCAGCATTTT CASSKGTGVRNQPQHF
- - TRBJ1-3 TRBV14 TGTGCCAGCAGCCAGGGCAGGGCCTCCGGAAACACCATATATTTT CASSQGRASGNTIYF
TRBD1 few TRBJ1-1 TRBV7-6 TGTGCCAGCAGCTTAGTCCCCAGGACAGGGCGATTTACTGAAGCTTTCTTT CASSLVPRTGRFTEAFF
- - TRBJ1-1 TRBV7-2 TGTGCCAGCAGCTTAGGATTTTCGAGAGCTTTCTTT CASSLGFSRAFF